Listed below are T cell receptor beta chains from one sample, sequenced in a study of CD4 T cells in relation to SARS-CoV-2 and coronaviruses. Clones were sequenced by immunoSEQ multiplex PCR, and TCRdb holds only the in-frame ones, with some missing. The profile shows under 25,000 clones, 72% of them singletons. These TCRs are of unknown antigen specificity. Sequenced sample: CD4+ T cells from PBMCs, cultured in vitro. The receptors were sampled from a human donor in good health. The CDR3 runs from the conserved cysteine through the conserved F or W. Each record gives: V gene, clone size, J gene, D gene, CDR3 protein, CDR3 DNA. D genes are given only for firm matches. Clone size appears in some rows only: once, few, many, or a class for an expanded clone.

V: TRBV6-5; size: NA; J: TRBJ1-6; D: NA; CDR3: CATSSLPGGNSPLHF; DNA: TGTGCAACCTCCTCCCTGCCGGGGGGGAATTCACCCCTCCACTTT
V: TRBV24-1; size: NA; J: TRBJ1-2; D: TRBD1; CDR3: CATPTGFHYGYTF; DNA: TGTGCCACCCCGACAGGGTTTCACTATGGCTACACCTTC
V: TRBV7-3; size: few; J: TRBJ2-7; D: NA; CDR3: CASSLKTGPSYEQYF; DNA: TGTGCCAGCAGCTTAAAGACAGGTCCAAGCTACGAGCAGTACTTC
V: TRBV18; size: NA; J: TRBJ2-5; D: TRBD2; CDR3: CASSPTLAGDGTQYF; DNA: TGTGCCAGCTCACCGACCTTGGCGGGGGACGGGACCCAGTACTTC
V: TRBV4-1; size: NA; J: TRBJ2-7; D: NA; CDR3: CASSPTGFVYEQYF; DNA: TGCGCCAGCAGCCCTACAGGGTTCGTCTACGAGCAGTACTTC
V: TRBV27; size: NA; J: TRBJ1-6; D: TRBD1; CDR3: CASSPTPRDRANSPLHF; DNA: TGTGCCAGCAGTCCAACCCCAAGGGACAGGGCGAATTCACCCCTCCACTTT
V: TRBV10-3; size: NA; J: TRBJ1-4; D: NA; CDR3: CAISGLRGINEKLFF; DNA: TGTGCCATCAGTGGCTTGAGGGGGATTAATGAAAAACTGTTTTTT
V: TRBV5-6; size: few; J: TRBJ2-2; D: NA; CDR3: CASSYARELFF; DNA: TGTGCCAGCAGCTACGCCAGGGAGCTGTTTTTT
V: TRBV27; size: NA; J: TRBJ2-7; D: TRBD2; CDR3: CASSLPGLAGGPSGYEQYF; DNA: TGTGCCAGCAGTTTACCCGGGCTAGCGGGAGGGCCATCCGGTTACGAGCAGTACTTC
V: TRBV28; size: NA; J: TRBJ2-3; D: NA; CDR3: CASSLSIAGTGDTQYF; DNA: TGTGCCAGCAGTTTATCAATTGCGGGGACCGGAGATACGCAGTATTTT
V: TRBV7-2; size: NA; J: TRBJ2-2; D: NA; CDR3: CASSLGTGELFF; DNA: TGTGCCAGCAGCTTAGGCACCGGGGAGCTGTTTTTT
V: TRBV5-4; size: NA; J: TRBJ1-1; D: NA; CDR3: CASSFDWGVNTEAFF; DNA: TGTGCCAGCAGCTTTGATTGGGGGGTTAACACTGAAGCTTTCTTT
V: TRBV6-6; size: NA; J: TRBJ1-1; D: NA; CDR3: CASRGPGRNTEAFF; DNA: TGTGCCAGCAGAGGGCCAGGGCGAAACACTGAAGCTTTCTTT
V: TRBV2; size: NA; J: TRBJ1-3; D: NA; CDR3: CASNQRSSGNTIYF; DNA: TGTGCCAGCAATCAACGGTCCTCTGGAAACACCATATATTTT
V: TRBV6-6; size: NA; J: TRBJ2-7; D: TRBD1; CDR3: CASTLSGQGARENF; DNA: TGTGCCAGCACTTTATCCGGACAGGGGGCGCGGGAGAACTTC
V: TRBV5-1; size: NA; J: TRBJ2-7; D: NA; CDR3: CASKSRGASVEQYF; DNA: TGCGCCAGCAAATCCCGGGGCGCCTCCGTCGAGCAGTACTTC
V: TRBV7-2; size: NA; J: TRBJ2-5; D: TRBD2; CDR3: CASSWGSGNGYETQYF; DNA: TGTGCCAGCAGCTGGGGTAGCGGGAACGGGTATGAGACCCAGTACTTC
V: TRBV3-1/TRBV3-2; size: NA; J: TRBJ2-1; D: TRBD2; CDR3: CASSPAAGGVYEQFF; DNA: TGTGCCAGCAGCCCCGCGGCGGGGGGTGTCTATGAGCAGTTCTTC
V: TRBV4-2; size: NA; J: TRBJ2-2; D: TRBD1; CDR3: CASSQDTGVTGELFF; DNA: TGTGCCAGCAGCCAAGATACAGGGGTAACCGGGGAGCTGTTTTTT
V: TRBV7-2; size: NA; J: TRBJ1-6; D: TRBD1; CDR3: CASSLWTGSDNSPLHF; DNA: TGTGCCAGCAGCCTATGGACAGGATCGGATAATTCACCCCTCCACTTT
V: TRBV29-1; size: once; J: TRBJ1-2; D: TRBD1; CDR3: CSVSTGGAGGYTF; DNA: TGCAGCGTTTCCACAGGGGGCGCAGGTGGCTACACCTTC
V: TRBV6-1; size: NA; J: TRBJ1-1; D: NA; CDR3: CASSEGQGWGTEAFF; DNA: TGTGCCAGCAGTGAAGGTCAGGGTTGGGGAACTGAAGCTTTCTTT
V: TRBV7-2; size: NA; J: TRBJ1-1; D: TRBD1; CDR3: CASSPGQGGVMNTEAFF; DNA: TGTGCCAGCAGCCCGGGACAGGGGGGGGTAATGAACACTGAAGCTTTCTTT
V: TRBV3-1/TRBV3-2; size: medium-sized; J: TRBJ1-6; D: NA; CDR3: CASSLRGGSLHF; DNA: TGTGCCAGCAGTCTAAGAGGGGGATCCCTCCACTTT
V: TRBV3-1/TRBV3-2; size: NA; J: TRBJ1-3; D: NA; CDR3: CASSQDSGAGNTIYF; DNA: TGTGCCAGCAGCCAAGATTCAGGGGCGGGAAACACCATATATTTT
V: TRBV10-1; size: NA; J: TRBJ1-6; D: TRBD1; CDR3: CASSGGQETYNSPLHF; DNA: TGCGCCAGCAGTGGGGGACAGGAGACTTATAATTCACCCCTCCACTTT
V: TRBV18; size: NA; J: TRBJ1-5; D: NA; CDR3: CASSPSTSNSNQPQHF; DNA: TGTGCCAGCTCACCATCGACAAGTAACAGCAATCAGCCCCAGCATTTT
V: TRBV14; size: NA; J: TRBJ2-3; D: NA; CDR3: CASSQVAGTQYF; DNA: TGTGCCAGCAGCCAAGTCGCAGGCACGCAGTATTTT
V: TRBV27; size: NA; J: TRBJ2-7; D: NA; CDR3: CAQDWGRLHDEQYF; DNA: TGTGCCCAAGATTGGGGCAGGCTGCACGACGAGCAGTACTTC
V: TRBV2; size: NA; J: TRBJ2-1; D: TRBD2; CDR3: CASSDSGTFSGGTHNEQFF; DNA: TGTGCCAGCAGTGATTCGGGTACCTTTAGCGGGGGGACACACAATGAGCAGTTCTTC
V: TRBV6-1; size: NA; J: TRBJ1-2; D: NA; CDR3: CASSEYETGTYGYTF; DNA: TGTGCCAGCAGTGAATATGAGACAGGTACCTATGGCTACACCTTC
V: TRBV19; size: NA; J: TRBJ2-3; D: NA; CDR3: CASCAGRTDTQYF; DNA: TGTGCCAGCTGCGCGGGACGCACAGATACGCAGTATTTT
V: TRBV6-5; size: NA; J: TRBJ1-4; D: TRBD1; CDR3: CASSYSGTGENEKLFF; DNA: TGTGCCAGCAGTTACTCGGGGACAGGTGAAAATGAAAAACTGTTTTTT
V: TRBV9; size: NA; J: TRBJ1-2; D: TRBD1; CDR3: CASSGQGRGYGYTF; DNA: TGTGCCAGCAGCGGACAGGGACGAGGCTATGGCTACACCTTC
V: TRBV6-6; size: NA; J: TRBJ2-7; D: TRBD1; CDR3: CASRPMTGYDEQYF; DNA: TGTGCCAGCAGGCCGATGACAGGGTACGACGAGCAGTACTTC
V: TRBV4-1; size: NA; J: TRBJ2-3; D: NA; CDR3: CASSQGQPLWEDTQYF; DNA: TGCGCCAGCAGCCAAGGGCAACCACTGTGGGAAGATACGCAGTATTTT
V: TRBV4-3; size: NA; J: TRBJ2-6; D: NA; CDR3: CASSQQESSGANVLTF; DNA: TGCGCCAGCAGCCAGCAGGAAAGCTCTGGGGCCAACGTCCTGACTTTC
V: TRBV5-1; size: NA; J: TRBJ2-3; D: NA; CDR3: CASSPSGATDTQYF; DNA: TGCGCCAGCAGCCCGTCAGGGGCCACAGATACGCAGTATTTT
V: TRBV9; size: NA; J: TRBJ2-7; D: TRBD1; CDR3: CASSGGQGPYEQYF; DNA: TGTGCCAGCAGCGGTGGACAGGGCCCCTACGAGCAGTACTTC
V: TRBV5-1; size: NA; J: TRBJ2-3; D: NA; CDR3: CASSPTGYTDTQYF; DNA: TGCGCCAGCAGCCCCACAGGGTACACAGATACGCAGTATTTT
V: TRBV7-2; size: NA; J: TRBJ2-5; D: NA; CDR3: CASSLAAAGETQYF; DNA: TGTGCCAGCAGCTTAGCGGCTGCGGGAGAGACCCAGTACTTC
V: TRBV7-8; size: NA; J: TRBJ1-5; D: NA; CDR3: CASSLEGGYQPQHF; DNA: TGTGCCAGCAGCTTAGAGGGCGGATATCAGCCCCAGCATTTT
V: TRBV6-5; size: NA; J: TRBJ1-2; D: NA; CDR3: CASTMGGAVNYGYTF; DNA: TGTGCCAGCACCATGGGGGGGGCGGTGAACTATGGCTACACCTTC
V: TRBV2; size: NA; J: TRBJ2-2; D: TRBD1; CDR3: CASTEQGQGGTGELFF; DNA: TGTGCCAGCACAGAACAGGGACAGGGGGGCACCGGGGAGCTGTTTTTT
V: TRBV5-1; size: NA; J: TRBJ2-3; D: TRBD1; CDR3: CASSVGQGPTDTQYF; DNA: TGCGCCAGCAGCGTGGGACAGGGGCCCACAGATACGCAGTATTTT
V: TRBV3-1/TRBV3-2; size: few; J: TRBJ2-3; D: NA; CDR3: CASTPGGTDTQYF; DNA: TGTGCCAGCACCCCAGGAGGCACAGATACGCAGTATTTT
V: TRBV2; size: NA; J: TRBJ2-5; D: TRBD1; CDR3: CASSERTGVETQYF; DNA: TGTGCCAGCAGTGAGAGGACAGGGGTAGAGACCCAGTACTTC
V: TRBV28; size: few; J: TRBJ2-7; D: TRBD2; CDR3: CASNPVGRYEQYF; DNA: TGTGCCAGCAACCCCGTCGGGAGGTACGAGCAGTACTTC
V: TRBV5-1; size: NA; J: TRBJ1-6; D: NA; CDR3: CASSLTPSGNSPLHF; DNA: TGCGCCAGCAGCTTGACCCCCTCGGGGAATTCACCCCTCCACTTT
V: TRBV13; size: NA; J: TRBJ2-5; D: NA; CDR3: CASSSDLKQETQYF; DNA: TGTGCCAGCAGCTCCGATCTAAAACAAGAGACCCAGTACTTC